This T cell receptor beta chain is from a study of blood T cell repertoires in COVID-19. Data came from immunoSEQ multiplex PCR; TCRdb stores just in-frame clones and leaves some out. The data show 140,000 or so clones, with roughly nine tenths seen just once and under 3% held by the top ten. The sequenced material came from peripheral blood. The TCR comes from a human donor with COVID-19, enrolled during active disease. The donor label of this sample is uncertain.

The CDR3 here is CASSELGREFEQYF. Written as DNA, the CDR3 is TGTGCCAGCAGTGAATTGGGCAGGGAATTCGAGCAGTACTTC. The chain couples TRBV2 to TRBJ2-7; tentatively, D is TRBD1 (5 bases). This CDR3 spans 14 amino acids. Trimming pared 2 bases from V and 6 bases from J, leaving 14 bases between. From germline, CDR1 is SNHLY and CDR2 FYNNEI. Filled out from reference TRBV2 and TRBJ2-7, the complete variable domain reads EPEVTQTPSHQVTQMGQEVILRCVPISNHLYFYWYRQILGQKVEFLVSFYNNEISEKSEIFDDQFSVERPDGSNFTLKIRSTKLEDSAMYFCASSELGREFEQYFGPGTRLTVT.